This T cell receptor (beta chain) was retrieved from a study of graft-versus-host responses after intestinal transplantation. Broader study findings: The study associated peak circulating GvH clone levels with early post-transplant HvG declines. In recipient marrow, GvH clones were found, and some appeared first in ileum or blood.

To release intraepithelial and lamina propria lymphocytes, the graft tissue was processed. Generated by immunoSEQ multiplex PCR, the TCRdb table keeps only in-frame clones and is missing some. The repertoire has 9,500 to 10,000 clones, around 84% of them found once; the top ten carry around 22%. As concerns this clone: Antigen unknown.

Per germline, CDR1 SGHDN and CDR2 FVKESK. The CDR3 is made up of 14 amino acids. Trimming removed 6 bases at V and 2 bases at J, with 14 bases between. The chain is built from TRBV14 and TRBJ2-7; the D gene is possibly TRBD1 (6 bases). The sample consisted of ileum tissue, taken 500 to 550 days after intestinal transplant. This receptor was identified in a human patient who received an intestinal transplant, so some T cells may come from the graft donor. The CDR3 loop is CASRRSGTTYEQYF. The CDR3 DNA reads TGTGCCAGCAGGAGATCCGGGACAACCTACGAGCAGTACTTC.